This T cell receptor beta chain originates from a study of shared clonotypes between healthy human individuals. About the study: The donor pool was made up of a couple of women and three men aged 18 to 49.

Replicate PCRs for sorted subsets used around 200 ng DNA; this equaled around 28,000 T cell genomes. Original processing notes: Quality scores were absent from the junction-only immunoSEQ sequences, so filtering differed. Profiling relied on immunoSEQ multiplex PCR, and the TCRdb table lists in-frame clones only, not all of them. V and J calls and clone size are those listed in that table; D and trimming were worked out from the DNA. Of 2,100,000 or so clones in the sample, approximately 95% were seen once. Germline loops: CDR1 SGHAT, CDR2 FQNNGV. The CDR3 spans 14 residues. J lost 6 bases, V lost 5 bases, and 6 bases had no gene match.

The gene calls are TRBV11-2 and TRBJ1-2, with TRBD1 matching 10 bases. Sequenced material: naive CD4+ T cells sorted from blood. Subset indicated: CD45RA+ positively selected. This sequence was found in a man aged 18 to 30 in good health. The CDR3 reads CASSIRDRGHGYTF. As DNA, the CDR3 is TGTGCCAGCAGCATCCGGGACAGGGGACATGGCTACACCTTC.